This T cell receptor (beta chain) comes out of a study of Graves' ophthalmopathy and Graves' hyperthyroidism. Germline-derived CDR1 and CDR2 are LGHNA and YNFKEQ. The V gene end was trimmed by 3 bases and the J gene end by 3 bases; junction bases not matched to a gene: 10. The CDR3 contains 16 residues. Amplified TCR beta CDR3 regions were obtained using RNA transcripts as template. A first-round RT-PCR used HTBI primers, followed by a second-round multiplex PCR. MiXCR was run by TCRdb on the multiplex PCR reads, yielding one entry per CDR3 protein. The sample carries hundreds of thousands of distinct CDR3 sequences, about two fifths recorded once.

Specimen: peripheral blood. The TCR sequence derives from an adult man with Graves' ophthalmopathy. The chain recombines TRBV4-2 with TRBJ2-7; 8 bases agree with TRBD1. DNA of the CDR3: TGTGCCAGCAGCCACAGATACCGGGACAGGCACTACGAGCAGTACTTC. Translated, it gives CASSHRYRDRHYEQYF.